What follows are 3 T cell receptor beta chains derived from one specimen sequenced in a study of blood T cell repertoires in COVID-19. Sequencing used immunoSEQ multiplex PCR; TCRdb keeps in-frame clones, though not all of them. The sample carries about 140,000 clones, almost 90% recorded once. Sequencing input: peripheral blood. These receptors originate from a woman in her fifties or sixties with acute or convalescent COVID-19.

This chain links TRBV7-3 with TRBJ2-6; D is possibly TRBD1 (5 bases). The CDR3 extends over 15 amino acids. Per the germline V gene, CDR1 is SGHTA and CDR2 is FQGTGA. V was cut by 8 bases and J by 0 bases, with 11 bases left in between. The CDR3 sequence: CASGQGTSGANVLTF. DNA of the CDR3: TGTGCCAGCGGGCAGGGAACCTCTGGGGCCAACGTCCTGACTTTC.

CDR3 nucleotides: TGTGCCAGTACTGGGACAAGGACAGGGGATATCTATGGCTACACCTTC. As protein: CASTGTRTGDIYGYTF. This sequence joins TRBV19 and TRBJ1-2; the match to TRBD1 covers 9 bases. Germline trimming cut 7 bases from V and 4 bases from J; bases unmatched to any gene: 13. The CDR3 runs to 16 residues. Germline assignment: CDR1 LNHDA and CDR2 SQIVND (reference sequence).

The gene calls are TRBV9 and TRBJ2-7, with 11 bases fitting TRBD2. Germline CDR1 SGDLS, CDR2 YYNGEE. CDR3 length: 16 residues. Trimming cost V 3 bases and J 3 bases; bases outside gene matches: 8. The CDR3 coding sequence is TGTGCCAGCAGCGCCGCTACAGGACTAGCGGGCTACGAGCAGTACTTC. As protein: CASSAATGLAGYEQYF.